Here is one TCR beta chain with its context. It has no known antigen specificity. The input lacks base qualities; no much larger clone sits a single base away. The sample belongs to a study of Ad26.COV2.S vaccination and SARS-CoV-2 variants (dated by TCRdb to the early 2020s). The study in broad terms: Vaccine-arm donors came from COV1001, a multicentre, randomized, double-blind, placebo-controlled phase I-IIa trial of Ad26.COV2.S in healthy adults. Ad26.COV2.S was given intramuscularly at 5x10^10 or 1x10^11 viral particles, as a single shot or as two shots 56 days apart. TCRbeta repertoire sequencing served as the tool for gauging how specific and how broad the SARS-CoV-2-reactive T cell receptors were following Ad26.COV2.S vaccination. The TCR-sequenced set comprised around 30 samples: some 20 Ad26.COV2.S vaccine recipients, 5 placebo recipients and 8 SARS-CoV-2 convalescent individuals. Participants in the trial were split at random into five groups of five each, receiving low-dose or high-dose Ad26.COV2.S once or twice, or else placebo on both occasions. Investigators did not know the trial group allocation while performing experiments and assessing outcomes. What the authors observed across the whole study: The study was not powered to compare responses between vaccine doses or regimens. Higher spike-specific TCR breadth was observed in Ad26.COV2.S recipients than in placebo recipients (P = 0.0014). Comparable non-spike TCR breadth was observed between vaccine and placebo recipients, consistent with only spike being contained in the vaccine. After vaccination, spike-specific CD8+ and CD4+ T cell responses were reported to show substantial breadth. It was noted by the authors that total T cell responses may have been underestimated by the TCR breadth and depth analyses.

The immunoSEQ Assay was used to sequence TCRbeta CDR3 regions. After extraction, genomic DNA underwent amplification by bias-controlled multiplex PCR, followed by high-throughput sequencing. Regarding the original processing steps: To quantify the absolute abundance of every unique TCRbeta CDR3 region, sequences were collapsed and filtered. T cell fraction was estimated by normalizing TCRbeta template counts to usable DNA, with usable DNA measured through amplification of reference genes found in all nucleated cells. Repertoire TCRs were annotated as SARS-CoV-2-specific when V gene, CDR3 amino acid sequence and J gene were exactly matched to a known reactive TCR set. MIRA supplied the reference SARS-CoV-2 TCR set, which was filtered for enrichment in COVID-19-positive ImmuneCODE repertoires so that public or cross-reactive TCRs were removed. Drawing on the MIRA antigens, annotated TCRs were analysed further at the level of specific ORF or position within ORF. Breadth was defined as the number of annotated unique rearrangements divided by the total number of unique productive rearrangements, and depth was defined as the summed frequency of the annotated unique rearrangements. Group comparisons of TCR breadth used two-sided Wilcoxon rank-sum tests. As stored in TCRdb, this immuneACCESS dataset retains in-frame rearrangements with V and J assigned. A fraction of the clones does not appear; measured against another copy, unresolved V genes explain less than half of the discrepancy, and the remainder lacks a known reason. That table supplies the V and J calls and clone size; D and trimming were determined from the DNA. This sample is represented by 350,000 to 550,000 clones; roughly 89% of them were singletons. The top ten constitute about 2.4% of the sample.

The meaning of the sample's treatment or condition label: 15 to 20 received Ad26.COV2.S at low or high dose, single or two shots; roughly five received placebo; per-sample allocation not given. For vaccine and placebo recipients, repertoires were sequenced using samples collected on day 63 after the first injection. Cohort 1b enrolled some 25 adults aged 18-55 years at a single site in Boston, USA, between 29 July and 7 August 2020. Ad26.COV2.S was a replication-incompetent adenovirus type 26 vector expressing a prefusion-stabilized SARS-CoV-2 spike protein from the original Wuhan strain. CDR1 SGHKS and CDR2 YYEKEE are derived from the germline V gene (reference sequence). Including the terminal cysteine and phenylalanine, the CDR3 comprises 13 residues. Of all the DNA, just the CDR3 is kept, 39 bases in frame from base 1. V and J are trimmed by 4 bases and 7 bases, and the gene matches miss 7 bases of the junction.

The source was peripheral blood, collected in a trial of Ad26.COV2.S vaccine versus placebo. Here the chain combines TRBV5-5 and TRBJ2-7; a stretch of 8 junction bases matches TRBD1. This receptor was taken from a person aged 18-60 years who received the Ad26.COV2.S COVID-19 vaccine or a placebo. The nucleotide sequence reads TGTGCCAGCAGCCTCGCAGGGGGCTCAGAGCAGTACTTC. It is translated as CASSLAGGSEQYF.